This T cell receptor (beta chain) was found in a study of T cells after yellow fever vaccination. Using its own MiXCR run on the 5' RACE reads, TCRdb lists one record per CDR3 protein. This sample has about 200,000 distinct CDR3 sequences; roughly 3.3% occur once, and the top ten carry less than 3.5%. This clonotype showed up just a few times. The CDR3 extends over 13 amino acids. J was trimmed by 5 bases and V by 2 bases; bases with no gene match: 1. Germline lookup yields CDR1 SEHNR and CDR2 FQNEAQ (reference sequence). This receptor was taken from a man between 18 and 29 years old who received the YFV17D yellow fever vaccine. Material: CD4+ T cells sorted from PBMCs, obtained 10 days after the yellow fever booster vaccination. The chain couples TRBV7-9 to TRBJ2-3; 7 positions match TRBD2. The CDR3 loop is CASSLLAVDTQYF. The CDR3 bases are TGTGCCAGCAGCTTACTAGCGGTAGATACGCAGTATTTT.